These 19 T cell receptor beta chains originate from one sample sequenced in a study of beta chain features in type 1 diabetes. Every bit of the isolated RNA underwent reverse transcription, so sequencing read expressed TCRB transcripts. The method was immunoSEQ multiplex PCR; TCRdb's version includes in-frame clones alone and lacks a portion of them. Found here are approximately 150,000 clones, about 10% of them singletons; the top ten hold 1.3%. Sequenced input: naive CD4+ T cells from blood. These receptors were collected from a man aged 18 to 29 in good health.

This clone has a handful of counts. The chain couples TRBV4-2 to TRBJ2-5, with 12 bases identical to TRBD2. Trimming at V came to 4 bases and at J to 1 base, leaving 4 bases not matched to a gene. CDR3 length equals 16 residues. CDR1 is LGHNA and CDR2 is YNFKEQ in the germline V gene. CDR3 coding DNA: TGTGCCAGCAGCCGAACTAGCGGGGGGTCCCAAGAGACCCAGTACTTC. This gives the protein CASSRTSGGSQETQYF.

V usage is TRBV5-1 and J usage is TRBJ2-3, with D perhaps matching TRBD2 (6 bases). Trimming pared 1 base from V and 5 bases from J, leaving 14 bases between. CDR3 length equals 15 residues. Germline V gives CDR1 SGHRS, CDR2 YFSETQ. CDR3 protein: CASSLNGGEGDTQYF. CDR3 in DNA: TGCGCCAGCAGCTTGAACGGCGGGGAAGGAGATACGCAGTATTTT.

This clone was detected only a few times. This chain joins TRBV10-3 and TRBJ2-7, with TRBD1 matching over 9 bases. The CDR3 runs 15 residues. The V segment lost 6 bases and the J segment 5 bases; nucleotides outside the gene matches: 11. CDR1 is ENHRY, CDR2 SYGVKD, per germline. Here the CDR3 reads CAIRPTGTGINEQYF. In DNA, the CDR3 is TGTGCCATCAGACCAACCGGGACAGGGATCAACGAGCAGTACTTC.

J is TRBJ2-5 and V is TRBV5-1; TRBD2 agrees at 13 bases. The CDR3 length is 18 residues. Germline V lookup: CDR1 SGHRS, CDR2 YFSETQ. Losses at the gene ends were 1 base for V and 0 bases for J; bases not matched to a gene: 6. CDR3 residues: CASSLQTSGGTHQETQYF. CDR3 nucleotide sequence: TGCGCCAGCAGCTTGCAGACTAGCGGGGGGACTCACCAAGAGACCCAGTACTTC.

The chain has TRBV2 and TRBJ2-3, with D tentatively TRBD2 (5 bases). V was clipped by 11 bases and J by 6 bases, with 21 bases between them. Germline V gene data show CDR1 as SNHLY and CDR2 as FYNNEI. The CDR3 has 14 residues. The CDR3 DNA reads as TGTGCCGCAACTCGGACGGAGGACCAGGATACGCAGTATTTT. It translates to CAATRTEDQDTQYF.

The V and J genes are TRBV18 and TRBJ1-2; the match to TRBD1 covers 7 bases. The CDR3 is 13 amino acids. The J segment lost 8 bases and the V segment lost 3 bases, leaving 6 bases of the junction unmatched. Germline V CDR1 and CDR2: KGHSH, LQKENI. This chain's CDR3 is CASSPGQEGGYTF. The CDR3 DNA follows: TGTGCCAGCTCACCCGGACAGGAGGGGGGCTACACCTTC.

This clone was seen a handful of times. The J gene is TRBJ2-5, the V gene TRBV5-1; D gene unclear. Trimming stripped 0 bases from V and 11 bases from J, with 20 bases between. The CDR3 consists of 15 residues. Per germline, CDR1 SGHRS and CDR2 YFSETQ. CDR3 DNA sequence: TGCGCCAGCAGCTTGGACTCCGACAAACGGCGCGCGCAGTACTTC. It is translated as CASSLDSDKRRAQYF.

This clone was detected only a few times. The V and J genes are TRBV7-6 and TRBJ2-2; the match to TRBD2 covers 12 bases. In germline, CDR1 is SGHVS, CDR2 FNYEAQ. This CDR3 spans 19 amino acids. V was pared by 2 bases and J by 1 base, with 8 bases of the junction left unmatched. CDR3 protein: CASSLPASGGALNTGELFF. The CDR3 region has the DNA TGTGCCAGCAGCTTACCGGCTAGCGGGGGGGCCTTGAACACCGGGGAGCTGTTTTTT.

This clone was counted between two and nine times. At one boundary the junction diverges from the germline segment, which might be a read error. The chain has TRBV5-4 and TRBJ2-7; 8 nucleotides agree with TRBD2. Per the germline V gene, CDR1 is SGHNT and CDR2 is YYREEE (reference sequence). The CDR3 length is 15 residues. The CDR3 nucleotides are TGCGCCAGCAGCTTCCGTCTAGCGGGCGTCTACGAGCAGTACTTC. As protein: CASSFRLAGVYEQYF.

This clone was observed a few times. This chain joins TRBV27 and TRBJ2-3, with D possibly matching TRBD1 (5 bases). Germline assignment: CDR1 MNHEY and CDR2 SMNVEV (reference sequence). This CDR3 spans 14 amino acids. V was cut by 1 base and J by 3 bases, with 8 bases left in between. CDR3 bases: TGTGCCAGCAGTTTATACAGGCCGACAGATACGCAGTATTTT. This codes for CASSLYRPTDTQYF.

A few counts support this clone. The rearrangement joins TRBV4-3 to TRBJ2-3, with D tentatively TRBD2 (6 bases). V was shortened by 2 bases and J by 4 bases, with 7 bases between the two germline ends. The CDR3 has 13 amino acids. Germline lookup yields CDR1 LGHNA and CDR2 YSLEER. DNA for the CDR3: TGCGCCAGCAGCCAATCTAGCGCAGATACGCAGTATTTT. Amino acid sequence: CASSQSSADTQYF.

This clone has only a few counts. The chain is built from TRBV19 and TRBJ2-7; possibly TRBD2 for D (5 bases). In germline, CDR1 is LNHDA, CDR2 SQIVND (reference sequence). The V gene lost 6 bases and the J gene lost 4 bases, with 19 bases spanning the gap. The CDR3 is made up of 15 amino acids. The CDR3 DNA reads as TGTGCCAGTAGGCCACGGGAAGCCCAAGCATACGAGCAGTACTTC. Protein sequence: CASRPREAQAYEQYF.

This clone was seen many times. This chain joins TRBV14 and TRBJ1-6; TRBD1 might be the D (6 bases). With 5 bases removed from V and 10 bases from J, the gap between germline ends came to 12 bases. The CDR3 is made up of 13 amino acids. CDR1 is SGHDN and CDR2 is FVKESK in the germline V gene. Here the CDR3 reads CASSVGAVSPLHF. The DNA of the CDR3 is TGTGCCAGCAGCGTGGGGGCTGTATCACCCCTCCACTTT.

This clone was counted only a few times. The gene calls are TRBV14 and TRBJ2-5; D is uncertain. The better agreement between TRBJ2-7 and the DNA end casts doubt on the J call. The germline V gene encodes CDR1 SGHDN and CDR2 FVKESK. The CDR3 runs 12 residues. CDR3 bases: TGTGCCAGCAGCCTCAACCCCTACGAGCAGTACTTC. This codes for CASSLNPYEQYF.

This clone was observed at least ten times. The V call is TRBV19, the J call TRBJ2-5; D gene unclear. V was shortened by 10 bases and J by 5 bases, with 14 bases between the two germline ends. The V gene's germline CDR1 is LNHDA and CDR2 SQIVND (reference sequence). The CDR3 totals 12 residues. CDR3 nucleotide sequence: TGTGCCAAGGAGTGTGCCGGGGAGACCCAGTACTTC. It yields the protein CAKECAGETQYF.

V and J are TRBV6-5 and TRBJ2-1, with D possibly TRBD1 on 7 matching bases. V was pared by 6 bases and J by 0 bases, with 12 bases between. The V gene's germline CDR1 is MNHEY and CDR2 SVGAGI. The CDR3 has 15 amino acids. This chain's CDR3 is CASRGGGASYNEQFF. The CDR3 nucleotides are TGTGCCAGCAGAGGAGGGGGCGCCTCCTACAATGAGCAGTTCTTC.

This clone occurred a few times. V is TRBV19 and J is TRBJ1-2, with 7 bases that match TRBD1. Germline lookup yields CDR1 LNHDA and CDR2 SQIVND (reference sequence). The CDR3 is made up of 14 amino acids. V shed 5 bases and J 7 bases; nucleotides not matched to a gene: 10. The CDR3 nucleotides read TGTGCCAGTAGTTCGGACAGGTCCTCTCTTGGCTACACCTTC. This encodes CASSSDRSSLGYTF.

The genes are TRBV11-3 and TRBJ2-2, with 10 bases fitting TRBD2. This CDR3 comprises 15 residues. Trimming took 5 bases from V and 4 from J; bases not matched to a gene: 4. Germline values: CDR1 SGHNT, CDR2 YENEEA. In DNA form, the CDR3 reads TGTGCCAGCAGCCCCGGGACTAGCGTCACCGGGGAGCTGTTTTTT. It translates to CASSPGTSVTGELFF.

This chain connects TRBV6-5 to TRBJ2-4; D is unclear. Germline V gene data show CDR1 as MNHEY and CDR2 as SVGAGI. V lost 7 bases and J 0 bases, leaving 13 bases between the germline ends. The CDR3 consists of 15 residues. The CDR3 here is CASTSMQIAKNIQYF. The CDR3 nucleotides are TGTGCCAGCACGTCAATGCAGATAGCCAAAAACATTCAGTACTTC.